These 13 T cell receptor beta chains were all obtained from the same sample, sequenced in a study of cytomegalovirus exposure and HLA in healthy donors. This PCR relied on a set of 60 Vbeta primers and 13 Jbeta primers. Assay used: immunoSEQ multiplex PCR; TCRdb lists only in-frame clones, some missing. The data contain more than 110,000 clones, approximately 82% of them seen just once; the ten biggest clones take up 1.4% to 1.5%. The sequenced sample was PBMCs. Receptors originate from a man aged 25-45 years in good health and CMV-seropositive.

This clone turned up a few times. The rearrangement links TRBV6-1 to TRBJ1-1; possibly TRBD1 for D (5 bases). Germline V gives CDR1 MNHNS, CDR2 SASEGT. The V gene lost 2 bases and the J gene lost 9 bases, with 19 bases spanning the gap. The length of the CDR3 is 15 residues. The CDR3 spells CASSEPPDRARKAFF. DNA of the CDR3: TGTGCCAGCAGTGAACCCCCCGACAGAGCCAGGAAAGCTTTCTTT.

The chain is built from TRBV13 and TRBJ1-1; TRBD1 might be the D (5 bases). Trimming took off 4 bases at V and 1 base at J, with 16 bases between the two ends. The CDR3 spans 16 residues. Looked up from germline, CDR1 is PRHDT and CDR2 is FYEKMQ (reference sequence). The chain's CDR3 is CASSSTIQVGNTEAFF. In DNA form, the CDR3 reads TGTGCCAGCAGCTCAACTATACAGGTTGGGAACACTGAAGCTTTCTTT.

The chain joins TRBV5-1 to TRBJ1-1, with 8 positions matching TRBD1. Germline CDR1 and CDR2: SGHRS and YFSETQ. With 3 bases clipped from V and 1 base from J, the junction kept 5 bases outside the gene matches. This CDR3 comprises 15 residues. As DNA, the CDR3 is TGCGCCAGCAGCTCCTGGACAGGGCCGAACACTGAAGCTTTCTTT. Encoded protein: CASSSWTGPNTEAFF.

This clone was found a few times. The chain employs TRBV28 and TRBJ1-1; unclear D gene. Germline loops: CDR1 MDHEN, CDR2 SYDVKM. The V and J ends lost 8 bases and 0 bases respectively, with 10 bases between them. This CDR3 contains 13 residues. CDR3 protein: CASWEDLNTEAFF. The CDR3 region has the DNA TGTGCCAGCTGGGAGGATCTGAACACTGAAGCTTTCTTT.

In nucleotides, the CDR3 is TGTGCCAGCTCACTTCAGGGACTAGCGGTATGGAACACCGGGGAGCTGTTTTTT. Its protein product is CASSLQGLAVWNTGELFF. This chain uses TRBV18 with TRBJ2-2, with TRBD2 identical over 11 bases. The ends lost 4 bases at V and 1 base at J; junction bases unmatched: 8. The CDR3 is made up of 18 amino acids. The V gene's germline CDR1 is KGHSH and CDR2 LQKENI.

This chain joins TRBV28 and TRBJ2-7; 7 bases match TRBD1. Germline CDR1 MDHEN, CDR2 SYDVKM. This CDR3 region has 15 residues. The J segment lost 0 bases and the V segment lost 9 bases, leaving 11 bases of the junction unmatched. CDR3 nucleotide sequence: TGTGCCAGTTCAACAGGGGCCGAATCCTCCTACGAGCAGTACTTC. It translates to CASSTGAESSYEQYF.

This chain joins TRBV7-9 and TRBJ1-3; TRBD1 agrees at 7 bases. J lost 0 bases, V lost 2 bases, and 4 bases had no gene match. Germline CDR1 SEHNR, CDR2 FQNEAQ (reference sequence). The CDR3 contains 16 residues. CDR3 nucleotide sequence: TGTGCCAGCAGCTTAAGGGGGACAGACTCTGGAAACACCATATATTTT. It translates to CASSLRGTDSGNTIYF.

In this sample, this clone turned up once. The chain uses TRBV2 and TRBJ1-5, with D possibly TRBD1 on 6 matching bases. V was pared by 6 bases and J by 7 bases, with 13 bases between. Germline-derived CDR1 and CDR2 are SNHLY and FYNNEI. This CDR3 region has 13 residues. The CDR3 DNA is TGTGCCAGCAGCCCTGTGGGGGCCCAGCCCCAGCATTTT. Protein product: CASSPVGAQPQHF.

This chain uses TRBV7-3 with TRBJ2-4; no reliable D call. The V and J ends lost 5 bases and 0 bases respectively, with 11 bases between them. This CDR3 contains 15 residues. From germline, CDR1 is SGHTA and CDR2 FQGTGA. The CDR3 DNA follows: TGTGCCAGCAGCGCCGAACCGGGAGCCAAAAACATTCAGTACTTC. Translated, it gives CASSAEPGAKNIQYF.

This sequence joins TRBV28 and TRBJ1-2; D remains unclear. With 6 bases removed from V and 7 bases from J, the gap between germline ends came to 12 bases. CDR1 MDHEN and CDR2 SYDVKM come from the germline V gene. This CDR3 comprises 12 residues. The chain's CDR3 is CASSPAVGGYTF. The CDR3 nucleotides are TGTGCCAGCAGCCCCGCGGTGGGTGGCTACACCTTC.

The chain links TRBV28 to TRBJ1-4; 7 bases line up with TRBD1. V dropped 10 bases and J dropped 8; count of bases not matched to a gene: 10. This CDR3 has 13 amino acids. Per the germline V gene, CDR1 is MDHEN and CDR2 is SYDVKM. The CDR3 sequence is CATRQGSGEKLFF. In DNA form, the CDR3 reads TGTGCCACCAGACAGGGTTCAGGAGAAAAACTGTTTTTT.

The chain joins TRBV7-2 to TRBJ2-7; D is perhaps TRBD2 (5 bases). Trimming cost V 5 bases and J 1 base, with 18 bases left between them. Germline-derived CDR1 and CDR2 are SGHTA and FQGNSA. This CDR3 comprises 16 residues. This chain's CDR3 is CASSQNGLIGSYEQYF. CDR3 sequence (DNA): TGTGCCAGCAGCCAGAACGGACTTATTGGGTCCTACGAGCAGTACTTC.

A few counts support this clone. The genes are TRBV7-3 and TRBJ2-7; possible D gene TRBD1, 5 bases. The V and J ends lost 5 bases and 5 bases respectively, with 13 bases between them. The CDR3 loop spans 13 amino acids. Germline lookup yields CDR1 SGHTA and CDR2 FQGTGA. The CDR3 loop reads CASSRSTQDEQYF. The CDR3 DNA sequence: TGTGCCAGCAGCCGTTCGACACAGGACGAGCAGTACTTC.